The clone carrying this TCR beta chain was recorded once. Its cognate antigen is unknown. This CDR3 has 16 amino acids. V gave up 9 bases and J gave up 8 bases; unmatched junction bases: 18. CDR1 LNHDA and CDR2 SQIVND come from the germline V gene (reference sequence). The source of the sample is a study of cytomegalovirus exposure and HLA in healthy donors. Findings and limits, study-wide: Accounts indicate the classifier identified cytomegalovirus status with strong specificity and sensitivity.

The donors belonged to the approximately 120-subject validation cohort, separate from the 666-subject first cohort. This table comes from immunoSEQ multiplex PCR, and its TCRdb copy is limited to in-frame clones, with some not included. The sample contains about 130,000 clones, roughly nine tenths of which appear only once. This receptor was taken from a woman in her late teens or twenties in good health and CMV-seropositive. The specimen was PBMCs. This chain joins TRBV19 and TRBJ1-4; 7 bases are shared with TRBD1. The CDR3 bases are TGTGCCAGGCGAGAGGTGGCGCTTAGGGGGCCGGAAAAACTGTTTTTT. Amino acids: CARREVALRGPEKLFF.